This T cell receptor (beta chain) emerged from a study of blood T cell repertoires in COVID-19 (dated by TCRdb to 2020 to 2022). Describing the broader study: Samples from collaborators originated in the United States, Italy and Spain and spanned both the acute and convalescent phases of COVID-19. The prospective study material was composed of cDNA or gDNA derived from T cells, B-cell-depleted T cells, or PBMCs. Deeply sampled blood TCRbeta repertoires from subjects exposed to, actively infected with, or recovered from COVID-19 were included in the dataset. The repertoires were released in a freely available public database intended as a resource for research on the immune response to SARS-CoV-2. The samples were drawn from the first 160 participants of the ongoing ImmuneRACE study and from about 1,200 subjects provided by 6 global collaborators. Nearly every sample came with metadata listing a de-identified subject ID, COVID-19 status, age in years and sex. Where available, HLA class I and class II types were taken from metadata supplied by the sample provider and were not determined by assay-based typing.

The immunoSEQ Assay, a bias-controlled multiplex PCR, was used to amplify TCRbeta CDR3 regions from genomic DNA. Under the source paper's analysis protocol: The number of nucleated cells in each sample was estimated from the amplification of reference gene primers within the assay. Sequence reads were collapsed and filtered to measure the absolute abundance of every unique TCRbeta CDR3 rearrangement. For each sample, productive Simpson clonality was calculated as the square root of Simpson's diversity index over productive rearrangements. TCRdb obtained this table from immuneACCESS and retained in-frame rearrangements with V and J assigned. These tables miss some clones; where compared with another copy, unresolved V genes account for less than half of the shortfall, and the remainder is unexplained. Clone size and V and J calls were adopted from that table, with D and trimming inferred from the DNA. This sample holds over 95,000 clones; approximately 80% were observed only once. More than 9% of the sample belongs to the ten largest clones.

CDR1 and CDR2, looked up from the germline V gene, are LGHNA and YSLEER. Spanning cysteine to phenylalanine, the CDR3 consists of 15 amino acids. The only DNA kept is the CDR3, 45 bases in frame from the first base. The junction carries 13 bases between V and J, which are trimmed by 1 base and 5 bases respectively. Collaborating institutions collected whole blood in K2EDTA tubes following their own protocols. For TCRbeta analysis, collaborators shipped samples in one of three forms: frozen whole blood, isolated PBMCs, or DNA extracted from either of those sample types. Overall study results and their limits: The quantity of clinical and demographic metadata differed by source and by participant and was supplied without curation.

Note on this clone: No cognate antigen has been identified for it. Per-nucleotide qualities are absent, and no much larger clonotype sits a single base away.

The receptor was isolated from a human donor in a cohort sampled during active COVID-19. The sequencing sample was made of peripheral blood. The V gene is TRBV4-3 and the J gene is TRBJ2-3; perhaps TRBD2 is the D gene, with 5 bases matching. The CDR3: CASSQGLALIDTQYF. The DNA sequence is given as TGCGCCAGCAGCCAAGGTCTAGCTCTCATAGATACGCAGTATTTT.